Shown below are 18 T cell receptor beta chains from a single sample sequenced in a study of breast tumors, draining lymph nodes, adjacent tissues. Axillary draining lymph nodes of breast cancer patients supplied the node samples. TCRdb passed the multiplex PCR reads through MiXCR, listing each CDR3 protein once. Of about 200,000 distinct CDR3 sequences listed, under 35% were seen once; the top ten hold approximately 3.7%. Specimen: axillary lymph node tissue. These TCRs come from a female donor with breast cancer. Some clones in this sample may be carry-over from other donors' samples.

This chain connects TRBV3-1 to TRBJ2-3; D unresolved. The CDR3 length is 14 residues. CDR1 is LGHDT and CDR2 is YNNKEL in the germline V gene (reference sequence). Between the trimmed V and J ends, which lost 0 bases and 2 bases, there was a span of 6 bases. The DNA for the CDR3 is TGTGCCAGCAGCCAAGAGTCGTTCACAGATACGCAGTATTTT. As protein: CASSQESFTDTQYF.

The rearrangement links TRBV28 to TRBJ2-1; D is unresolved. This CDR3 is 16 amino acids long. Per the germline V gene, CDR1 is MDHEN and CDR2 is SYDVKM. The V end lost 5 bases, the J end lost 0 bases, and 14 bases lay between the germline ends. CDR3 coding DNA: TGTGCCAGCAGTCCAACGACTTCCAGCTCCTACAATGAGCAGTTCTTC. Amino acid sequence: CASSPTTSSSYNEQFF. Using reference TRBV28 and TRBJ2-1 for the parts outside the CDR3, the full variable domain is DVKVTQSSRYLVKRTGEKVFLECVQDMDHENMFWYRQDPGLGLRLIYFSYDVKMKEKGDIPEGYSVSREKKERFSLILESASTNQTSMYLCASSPTTSSSYNEQFFGPGTRLTVL.

This clonotype has ten or more counts. J is TRBJ1-4 and V is TRBV6-5; the D is unclear. CDR1 MNHEY and CDR2 SVGAGI come from the germline V gene. Trimming took 2 bases from V and 3 from J, leaving 4 bases between them. CDR3 length: 13 amino acids. CDR3 region: CASSYRANEKLFF. The CDR3 DNA reads as TGTGCCAGCAGTTACCGGGCTAATGAAAAACTGTTTTTT.

This chain uses TRBV7-2 with TRBJ1-1; D not resolved. Germline values: CDR1 SGHTA, CDR2 FQGNSA. This CDR3 has 14 residues. Trimming cost V 4 bases and J 1 base, with 10 bases left between them. The CDR3 region has the DNA TGTGCCAGCAGCTCGGGATTTTCGAACACTGAAGCTTTCTTT. Encoded protein: CASSSGFSNTEAFF.

In its sample, this clonotype was seen a few times. This chain joins TRBV6-1 and TRBJ1-4, with TRBD1 identical over 8 bases. Germline V gives CDR1 MNHNS, CDR2 SASEGT. The CDR3 covers 15 residues. V was clipped by 6 bases and J by 3 bases; unmatched bases: 6. The CDR3 sequence is CASRRAGGANEKLFF. DNA for the CDR3: TGTGCCAGCAGGAGGGCAGGGGGCGCTAATGAAAAACTGTTTTTT.

This clonotype came up a few times. The chain has TRBV11-1 and TRBJ2-1, with 8 bases identical to TRBD2. The ends lost 2 bases at V and 5 bases at J; junction bases unmatched: 2. The CDR3 has 14 residues. Germline CDR1 reads SGHAT; CDR2 reads FQDESV (reference sequence). CDR3 residues: CASSLTSGHNEQFF. CDR3 nucleotide sequence: TGTGCCAGCAGCTTAACTAGCGGCCACAATGAGCAGTTCTTC.

The chain employs TRBV6-6 and TRBJ2-4; D is unclear. V gave up 7 bases and J gave up 0 bases, with 7 bases separating them. CDR3 size: 13 residues. Germline CDR1 and CDR2: MNHNY and SVGAGI (reference sequence). The CDR3 nucleotides are TGTGCCAGCAATACCGGAGCCAAAAACATTCAGTACTTC. It is translated as CASNTGAKNIQYF.

Of note for this clonotype: This could be a read error, since a much larger clone is one nucleotide away. This chain joins TRBV7-9 and TRBJ2-1; D might be TRBD1 (6 bases). This CDR3 region has 11 residues. Germline values: CDR1 SEHNR, CDR2 FQNEAQ (reference sequence). The V end was cut by 5 bases, the J end by 13 bases, with 12 bases between. CDR3 residues: CASSRTVTQFF. The CDR3 DNA reads TGTGCCAGCAGCCGGACAGTCACACAGTTCTTC.

Many counts were recorded for this clonotype. The rearrangement uses TRBV11-2 and TRBJ2-3; D is unresolved. Germline V gene lookup returns CDR1 SGHAT and CDR2 FQNNGV. The CDR3 sequence is 13 residues long. V lost 6 bases and J 6 bases, leaving 13 bases between the germline ends. This chain's CDR3 is CASSRSYGDTQYF. CDR3 nucleotides: TGTGCCAGCAGTCGCTCATATGGGGATACGCAGTATTTT.

This clonotype turned up a few times. The chain couples TRBV19 to TRBJ2-5; D possibly matches TRBD1 or TRBD2 (5 bases each). Between the trimmed V and J ends, which lost 3 bases and 5 bases, there was a span of 19 bases. Germline V gene lookup returns CDR1 LNHDA and CDR2 SQIVND (reference sequence). The CDR3 extends over 16 amino acids. The chain's CDR3 is CASSIDGQGRVETQYF. The DNA of the CDR3 is TGTGCCAGTAGTATCGATGGTCAGGGACGGGTGGAGACCCAGTACTTC. Supplemented by reference TRBV19 and TRBJ2-5, the full variable domain reads DGGITQSPKYLFRKEGQNVTLSCEQNLNHDAMYWYRQDPGQGLRLIYYSQIVNDFQKGDIAEGYSVSREKKESFPLTVTSAQKNPTAFYLCASSIDGQGRVETQYFGPGTRLLVL.

In DNA form, the CDR3 reads TGTGCCAGCAGGGACAGGGCGACTGAAAAACTGTTTTTT. Translating it yields CASRDRATEKLFF. The chain combines TRBV12-3 or TRBV12-4 with TRBJ1-4, with 8 bases identical to TRBD1. The CDR3 totals 13 residues. V was clipped by 6 bases and J by 7 bases; unmatched bases: 4.

Comment on this clonotype: A much bigger clone sits one base away, suggesting this may be a read error. V gene TRBV5-1 combines with J gene TRBJ2-7; D may be TRBD2 (6 bases). This CDR3 is 13 amino acids long. CDR1 and CDR2 from the germline V gene are SGHRS and YFSETQ. This chain's CDR3 is CASKEGTENDQYF. As DNA, the CDR3 is TGCGCCAGCAAGGAGGGGACGGAAAACGACCAGTACTTC.

Regarding this clonotype: This CDR3 is missing its conserved last phenylalanine or tryptophan, likely due to a read error. The DNA is omitted, as the CDR3 cannot be located on it reliably, and the CDR3 follows TCRdb's listing. V and J are TRBV7-8 and TRBJ1-6. The germline V gene has CDR1 SGHVS and CDR2 FQNEAQ. The CDR3 totals 13 residues, both ends included. The CDR3 reads CASSLAPRGSEIY.

This clonotype was observed a handful of times. This chain links TRBV5-4 with TRBJ2-2; unclear D gene. From germline, CDR1 is SGHNT and CDR2 YYREEE (reference sequence). The CDR3 runs to 13 residues. V was trimmed by 4 bases and J by 0 bases, leaving 4 bases between them. Written as DNA, the CDR3 is TGTGCCAGCAGCCACTCGAACACCGGGGAGCTGTTTTTT. It specifies CASSHSNTGELFF.

Concerning this clonotype: No conserved phenylalanine or tryptophan is present at the end of the CDR3, so a read error is the likely explanation. The chain carries TRBV7-9 and TRBJ2-1, with D possibly matching TRBD1 (6 bases). Trimming took 2 bases from V and 9 from J, leaving 14 bases between them. CDR1 and CDR2 from the germline V gene are SEHNR and FQNEAQ (reference sequence). The CDR3 contains 14 residues. In DNA form, the CDR3 reads TGTGCCAGCAGCTTATCAACAGGGCCCAGTGAGCAGTTCCTC. Translating it yields CASSLSTGPSEQFL.

This clonotype showed up just a few times. A read error may account for a junction end that differs from germline. The gene calls are TRBV20-1 and TRBJ1-2; 7 bases line up with TRBD1. This CDR3 has 12 amino acids. Per germline, CDR1 DFQATT and CDR2 SNEGSKA (reference sequence). The CDR3 nucleotides read TGCAGGGCTACAGGGGATAATTTTGGCTCCACCTTC. Translated: CRATGDNFGSTF.

The V call is TRBV5-8, the J call TRBJ2-2; no definite D call. V lost 4 bases and J lost 1, with 8 bases in between. This CDR3 region has 14 residues. The germline CDR1 and CDR2 sequences are SGHTS and YDEGEE. The CDR3 sequence: CASSPGRNTGELFF. CDR3 sequence (DNA): TGTGCCAGCAGCCCGGGCAGGAACACCGGGGAGCTGTTTTTT.

This clonotype was seen ten or more times. The chain employs TRBV24-1 and TRBJ2-1; 11 bases match TRBD1. CDR3 length: 16 amino acids. Losses at the gene ends were 4 bases for V and 8 bases for J; bases not matched to a gene: 9. Germline CDR1 is KGHDR and CDR2 is SFDVKD. CDR3 bases: TGTGCCACCAGTGACGGGACAGGGGGTAGACTTTATGAGCAGTTCTTC. Translated: CATSDGTGGRLYEQFF.